Listed here are 11 T cell receptor beta chains from one sample, sequenced in a study of blood T cell repertoires in COVID-19. The data were produced by immunoSEQ multiplex PCR, yet TCRdb's version contains in-frame clones alone and is incomplete. The data show 240,000 or so clones, 80% to 85% seen once. What was sequenced was peripheral blood. These TCRs come from a woman aged 18-29 years with acute or convalescent COVID-19.

The chain couples TRBV5-4 to TRBJ1-2, with TRBD1 identical over 7 bases. The length of the CDR3 is 16 residues. The J segment lost 0 bases and the V segment lost 4 bases, leaving 9 bases of the junction unmatched. Per germline, CDR1 SGHNT and CDR2 YYREEE (reference sequence). Here the CDR3 reads CASSQYQTGTNYGYTF. DNA for the CDR3: TGTGCCAGCAGCCAATATCAGACAGGGACTAACTATGGCTACACCTTC.

This chain connects TRBV6-6 to TRBJ1-2; D is possibly TRBD1 (5 bases). Germline assignment: CDR1 MNHNY and CDR2 SVGAGI (reference sequence). Trimming removed 0 bases from V and 3 bases from J, with 11 bases in between. This CDR3 has 15 residues. The CDR3 region has the DNA TGTGCCAGCAGTTACTCCGCGGGGGGATACTATGGCTACACCTTC. This encodes CASSYSAGGYYGYTF.

The rearrangement links TRBV25-1 to TRBJ2-5; D remains unclear. Germline V lookup: CDR1 MGHDK, CDR2 SYGVNS. Trimming stripped 3 bases from V and 0 bases from J, with 5 bases between. This CDR3 region has 13 residues. CDR3 protein: CASSESNQETQYF. As DNA, the CDR3 is TGTGCCAGCAGTGAGTCCAACCAAGAGACCCAGTACTTC.

This sequence joins TRBV18 and TRBJ2-1; D possibly corresponds to TRBD2 (6 bases). Germline CDR1 is KGHSH and CDR2 is LQKENI. The CDR3 runs to 13 residues. Trimming removed 3 bases from V and 9 bases from J, with 12 bases in between. The CDR3 sequence is CASSPYGGIEQFF. The CDR3 bases are TGTGCCAGCTCACCTTATGGAGGGATTGAGCAGTTCTTC.

The sample holds one count of this clone. This chain connects TRBV9 to TRBJ1-4, with no clear D. Germline loops: CDR1 SGDLS, CDR2 YYNGEE. The V gene lost 0 bases and the J gene lost 5 bases, with 11 bases spanning the gap. This CDR3 region has 15 residues. The DNA of the CDR3 is TGTGCCAGCAGCGTAGACAGCGGGGTGAATGAAAAACTGTTTTTT. This codes for CASSVDSGVNEKLFF.

The chain recombines TRBV11-2 with TRBJ2-4; D remains unclear. V gave up 3 bases and J gave up 1 base, with 10 bases separating them. This CDR3 contains 15 residues. The germline V gene encodes CDR1 SGHAT and CDR2 FQNNGV. The CDR3 region is CASSLGPSAKNIQYF. The CDR3 nucleotides read TGTGCCAGCAGCTTGGGCCCGTCGGCCAAAAACATTCAGTACTTC.

The V and J genes are TRBV27 and TRBJ1-1; 11 bases align to TRBD1. Germline V gene lookup returns CDR1 MNHEY and CDR2 SMNVEV (reference sequence). CDR3 size: 14 residues. Trimming at V came to 1 base and at J to 6 bases, leaving 1 base not matched to a gene. The CDR3 sequence: CASSLWGQGAEAFF. The CDR3 DNA reads as TGTGCCAGCAGTTTATGGGGACAGGGGGCTGAAGCTTTCTTT.

This clone was counted a single time. The chain joins TRBV14 to TRBJ2-7; maybe TRBD2 (5 bases). The CDR3 is made up of 16 amino acids. Germline V lookup: CDR1 SGHDN, CDR2 FVKESK. V was shortened by 0 bases and J by 4 bases, with 16 bases between the two germline ends. The CDR3 protein is CASSQERGIGRYEQYF. The CDR3 region has the DNA TGTGCCAGCAGCCAAGAACGAGGGATCGGTCGGTACGAGCAGTACTTC. The full variable domain, completed using reference TRBV14 and TRBJ2-7, is EAGVTQFPSHSVIEKGQTVTLRCDPISGHDNLYWYRRVMGKEIKFLLHFVKESKQDESGMPNNRFLAERTGGTYSTLKVQPAELEDSGVYFCASSQERGIGRYEQYFGPGTRLTVT.

V gene TRBV5-1 combines with J gene TRBJ2-3; 11 bases are a match to TRBD2. Trimming at V came to 2 bases and at J to 5 bases, leaving 4 bases not matched to a gene. The CDR3 contains 15 residues. Germline values: CDR1 SGHRS, CDR2 YFSETQ. This CDR3 is CASSLWLAGGDTQYF. The CDR3 bases are TGCGCCAGCAGCTTATGGCTAGCGGGAGGAGATACGCAGTATTTT.

This clone was counted between two and nine times. The chain links TRBV6-2 or TRBV6-3 to TRBJ2-5, with D tentatively TRBD1 (5 bases). The germline V gene has CDR1 MNHEY and CDR2 SVGEGT. Trimming took off 1 base at V and 5 bases at J, with 11 bases between the two ends. There are 14 residues in the CDR3. The CDR3 DNA reads TGTGCCAGCAGTTACTTGGACAATTGGGAGACCCAGTACTTC. This gives the protein CASSYLDNWETQYF.

J is TRBJ1-1 and V is TRBV10-1, with 7 bases aligning to TRBD1. Germline assignment: CDR1 WNHNN and CDR2 SYGVQD (reference sequence). The ends lost 3 bases at V and 4 bases at J; junction bases unmatched: 5. The CDR3 loop spans 14 amino acids. The CDR3 spells CASSERGLGTEAFF. The CDR3 DNA is TGCGCCAGCAGTGAAAGGGGGCTCGGCACTGAAGCTTTCTTT.